The TCR beta chain described here comes from a study of beta chain features in type 1 diabetes. Points from the study as a whole: Shorter TCRB CDR3s, moderately but significantly so, marked every one of the four CD4+ subsets in Type 1 diabetes patients.

On this clone: Its matching antigen is unknown.

TCRB transcripts that were expressed got sequenced, as all of the isolated RNA had been reverse transcribed. This table comes from immunoSEQ multiplex PCR, and its TCRdb copy is limited to in-frame clones, with some not included. The repertoire includes 250,000 to 300,000 clones, 14% of them detected once, and less than 0.02% sits in the top ten. From germline, CDR1 is SGDLS and CDR2 YYNGEE. V was shortened by 2 bases and J by 5 bases, with 13 bases between the two germline ends. This CDR3 contains 14 residues. The rearrangement joins TRBV9 to TRBJ2-5; D ambiguous. This TCR derives from a man aged 25-45 years with type 1 diabetes. The sequenced material came from naive CD4+ T cells from blood. This chain's CDR3 is CASSVRLSPETQYF. CDR3 bases: TGTGCCAGCAGCGTGCGGCTGTCTCCGGAGACCCAGTACTTC.